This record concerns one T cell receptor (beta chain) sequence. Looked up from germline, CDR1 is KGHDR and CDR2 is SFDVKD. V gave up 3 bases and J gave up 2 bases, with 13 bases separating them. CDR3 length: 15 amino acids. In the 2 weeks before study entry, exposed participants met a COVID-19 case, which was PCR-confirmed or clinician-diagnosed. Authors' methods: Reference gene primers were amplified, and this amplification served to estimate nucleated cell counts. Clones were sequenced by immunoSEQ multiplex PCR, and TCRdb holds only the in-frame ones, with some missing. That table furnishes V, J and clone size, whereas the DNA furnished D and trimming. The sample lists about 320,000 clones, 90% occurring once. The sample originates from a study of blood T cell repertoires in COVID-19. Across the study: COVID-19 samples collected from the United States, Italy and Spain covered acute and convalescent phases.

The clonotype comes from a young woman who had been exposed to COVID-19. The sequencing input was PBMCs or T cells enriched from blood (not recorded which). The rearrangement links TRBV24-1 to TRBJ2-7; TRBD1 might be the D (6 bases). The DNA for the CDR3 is TGTGCCACCAGTGATCCCCGGGACACCACCTACGAGCAGTACTTC. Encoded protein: CATSDPRDTTYEQYF.